A single sample gave rise to the 19 T cell receptor beta chains below, sequenced in a study of beta chain features in type 1 diabetes. Expressed TCRB transcripts were sequenced because the entire RNA isolate underwent reverse transcription. Only in-frame clones appear in the TCRdb table, and some are missing; sequencing was by immunoSEQ multiplex PCR. The table records some 160,000 clones, around 8% of them present only once. Study-wide results and limits: When Type 1 diabetes patients were examined, their TCRB CDR3s proved moderately but significantly shorter in all four CD4+ subsets.

Their antigen targets remain unknown. The sample was central memory CD4+ T cells from blood. Receptor source: a woman aged 18-30 years with type 1 diabetes.

The table lists this clone with a few counts. The chain recombines TRBV28 with TRBJ2-6; no reliable D call. The CDR3 runs to 17 residues. The V end was cut by 2 bases, the J end by 0 bases, with 11 bases between. Looked up from germline, CDR1 is MDHEN and CDR2 is SYDVKM. The CDR3 protein is CASSLSAVSSGANVLTF. The DNA of the CDR3 is TGTGCCAGCAGTTTAAGCGCGGTCAGCTCTGGGGCCAACGTCCTGACTTTC.

The table lists this clone with many counts. The chain employs TRBV28 and TRBJ2-1; 7 bases fit TRBD2. Germline trimming cut 8 bases from V and 3 bases from J; bases unmatched to any gene: 4. Germline CDR1 MDHEN, CDR2 SYDVKM. CDR3 length: 13 amino acids. CDR3 protein: CASGRAIYNEQFF. The CDR3 coding sequence is TGTGCCAGCGGGAGGGCCATCTACAATGAGCAGTTCTTC.

V is TRBV27 and J is TRBJ2-6; 9 positions match TRBD2. Germline CDR1 is MNHEY and CDR2 is SMNVEV (reference sequence). CDR3 length: 17 amino acids. The V gene end was trimmed by 4 bases and the J gene end by 0 bases; junction bases not matched to a gene: 4. CDR3 amino acids: CASSSLAGYSGANVLTF. The CDR3 region has the DNA TGTGCCAGCAGTTCCCTAGCGGGATACTCTGGGGCCAACGTCCTGACTTTC.

The chain recombines TRBV18 with TRBJ2-6, with TRBD1 identical over 9 bases. This CDR3 comprises 16 residues. Germline assignment: CDR1 KGHSH and CDR2 LQKENI. V shed 5 bases, J shed 1 base, and the junction held 3 bases outside the gene matches. In DNA, the CDR3 is TGTGCCAGCTCAGTGGACAGGGGATCTGGGGCCAACGTCCTGACTTTC. Amino acids: CASSVDRGSGANVLTF.

The chain couples TRBV6-1 to TRBJ1-1; D may be TRBD1 (5 bases). This CDR3 is built from 13 residues. CDR1 is MNHNS and CDR2 is SASEGT in the germline V gene. Trimming removed 5 bases from V and 7 bases from J, with 14 bases in between. Written as DNA, the CDR3 is TGTGCCAGCAGTATTTCAGGGTACGTTGAAGCTTTCTTT. This encodes CASSISGYVEAFF.

This clone was counted a few times. This chain links TRBV30 with TRBJ1-3, with D perhaps TRBD1 (6 bases). Germline values: CDR1 GTSNPN, CDR2 SVGIG (reference sequence). This CDR3 is 12 amino acids long. In nucleotides, the CDR3 is TGTGCGGGACATCGCTCTGGAAACACCATATATTTT. Amino acid sequence: CAGHRSGNTIYF.

This clone has more than one count but fewer than ten. The chain carries TRBV7-9 and TRBJ2-5; 12 bases line up with TRBD1. Germline values: CDR1 SEHNR, CDR2 FQNEAQ (reference sequence). V lost 7 bases, J lost 5 bases, and 11 bases stayed unmatched. This CDR3 region has 16 residues. The CDR3 sequence is CASTTSGTGGRETQYF. CDR3 nucleotides: TGTGCCAGCACCACCTCCGGGACAGGGGGCCGGGAGACCCAGTACTTC.

The gene calls are TRBV7-2 and TRBJ2-1; no reliable D call. In germline, CDR1 is SGHTA, CDR2 FQGNSA. This CDR3 spans 14 amino acids. Trimming removed 4 bases from V and 7 bases from J, with 14 bases in between. The CDR3, as DNA: TGTGCCAGCAGCTCCCCTCCGGTCCGGAATGAGCAGTTCTTC. This encodes CASSSPPVRNEQFF.

Turning to this clone: The sample has other DNA sequences that encode this CDR3 too. The J gene is TRBJ1-5, the V gene TRBV28; TRBD1 matches at 8 bases. Trimming removed 4 bases from V and 4 bases from J; junction bases left unmatched: 3. Germline V gene lookup returns CDR1 MDHEN and CDR2 SYDVKM. This CDR3 is built from 14 residues. The CDR3, as DNA: TGTGCCAGCAGTTCCGGACAGGGTAATCAGCCCCAGCATTTT. Protein sequence: CASSSGQGNQPQHF.

This clone occurred a few times. The rearrangement joins TRBV7-6 to TRBJ2-7; no reliable D call. Germline V CDR1 and CDR2: SGHVS, FNYEAQ. This CDR3 has 15 residues. The V end lost 5 bases, the J end lost 0 bases, and 14 bases lay between the germline ends. CDR3 DNA: TGTGCCAGCAGCCCCAGTCGGCAGGTCTCCTACGAGCAGTACTTC. It encodes CASSPSRQVSYEQYF.

J is TRBJ1-1 and V is TRBV7-9, with 7 bases identical to TRBD1. Germline V gene lookup returns CDR1 SEHNR and CDR2 FQNEAQ (reference sequence). The CDR3 loop spans 15 amino acids. V was clipped by 8 bases and J by 3 bases; unmatched bases: 12. CDR3 amino acids: CASYSQGVRYTEAFF. In DNA form, the CDR3 reads TGTGCCAGCTACTCCCAGGGGGTACGATACACTGAAGCTTTCTTT.

This clone has only a few counts. This chain joins TRBV15 and TRBJ2-1; 13 nucleotides agree with TRBD2. Trimming took 3 bases from V and 8 from J; bases not matched to a gene: 4. This CDR3 has 15 amino acids. Germline assignment: CDR1 LNHNV and CDR2 YYDKDF (reference sequence). The DNA for the CDR3 is TGTGCCACCAGCAGGGGACTAGCGGGATTCGATGAGCAGTTCTTC. Encoded protein: CATSRGLAGFDEQFF.

This clone was recorded a few times. The J gene is TRBJ2-7, the V gene TRBV20-1; tentatively, D is TRBD1 (6 bases). This CDR3 comprises 11 residues. Germline loops: CDR1 DFQATT, CDR2 SNEGSKA (reference sequence). V lost 3 bases and J 9 bases, leaving 12 bases between the germline ends. CDR3 in DNA: TGCAGTGCTAGGGTGTTAGGGGGGCAGTACTTC. Amino acids: CSARVLGGQYF.

CDR3 in amino acids: CASSEGTGWSGNTIYF. The CDR3 nucleotides are TGTGCCAGCAGCGAGGGGACAGGTTGGTCCGGAAACACCATATATTTT. The chain links TRBV5-4 to TRBJ1-3; 8 bases match TRBD1. The CDR3 runs 16 residues. Trimming removed 4 bases from V and 4 bases from J; junction bases left unmatched: 10. CDR1 SGHNT and CDR2 YYREEE come from the germline V gene (reference sequence).

This clone was counted a few times. This sequence joins TRBV11-3 and TRBJ2-7; no firm D call. Germline lookup yields CDR1 SGHNT and CDR2 YENEEA. This CDR3 is built from 11 residues. Trimming left V 5 bases short and J 3 bases short, with 5 bases between. The DNA of the CDR3 is TGTGCCAGCAGCCGAGACTACGAGCAGTACTTC. Amino acid sequence: CASSRDYEQYF. The variable domain in full, with the rest retrieved from reference TRBV11-3 and TRBJ2-7, is EAGVVQSPRYKIIEKKQPVAFWCNPISGHNTLYWYLQNLGQGPELLIRYENEEAVDDSQLPKDRFSAERLKGVDSTLKIQPAELGDSAVYLCASSRDYEQYFGPGTRLTVT.

The J gene is TRBJ1-2, the V gene TRBV28; D is unresolved. This CDR3 contains 11 residues. Germline assignment: CDR1 MDHEN and CDR2 SYDVKM. V gave up 6 bases and J gave up 8 bases, with 10 bases separating them. The CDR3 loop reads CASRTHRGYTF. In nucleotides, the CDR3 is TGTGCCAGCAGAACCCACAGAGGCTACACCTTC.

This chain joins TRBV18 and TRBJ2-7, with 10 bases that match TRBD2. The germline gives CDR1 KGHSH, CDR2 LQKENI. V was clipped by 6 bases and J by 1 base; unmatched bases: 6. This CDR3 comprises 15 residues. The CDR3 loop is CASSSPSGSSYEQYF. CDR3 in DNA: TGTGCCAGCTCCTCCCCTAGCGGGAGTTCCTACGAGCAGTACTTC.

Comments on this clone: One junction end disagrees with the germline gene, perhaps due to a read error. This chain connects TRBV7-7 to TRBJ2-1; 14 positions match TRBD2. Germline CDR1 reads SSHAT; CDR2 reads FNYEAQ (reference sequence). This CDR3 is built from 18 residues. The CDR3 here is CASSLGGGGLAGGNEQFF. The CDR3 DNA reads TGTGCTAGCAGCTTAGGAGGGGGCGGACTAGCGGGAGGTAATGAGCAGTTCTTC.

This clone was seen only a few times. The V gene is TRBV6-5, the J gene TRBJ2-7; 8 nucleotides agree with TRBD1. V gave up 2 bases and J gave up 7 bases; unmatched junction bases: 7. Germline-derived CDR1 and CDR2 are MNHEY and SVGAGI. This CDR3 contains 14 residues. CDR3 protein: CASSYGGQGREQYF. The CDR3 coding sequence is TGTGCCAGCAGTTACGGTGGACAGGGACGGGAGCAGTACTTC.